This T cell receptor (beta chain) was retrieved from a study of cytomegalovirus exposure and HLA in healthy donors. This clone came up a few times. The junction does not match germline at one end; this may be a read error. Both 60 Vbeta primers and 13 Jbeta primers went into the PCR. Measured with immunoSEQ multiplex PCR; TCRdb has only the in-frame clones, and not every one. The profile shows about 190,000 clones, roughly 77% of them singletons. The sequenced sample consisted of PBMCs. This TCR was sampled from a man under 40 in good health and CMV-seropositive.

The CDR3 sequence is CSSSLAGVVGSKNIQYF. The CDR3 region has the DNA TGTTCCAGCAGCTTAGCCGGGGTGGTTGGGTCCAAAAACATTCAGTACTTC. The rearrangement links TRBV7-9 to TRBJ2-4; TRBD2 is a possible D gene (5 bases). Germline V gene data show CDR1 as SEHNR and CDR2 as FQNEAQ (reference sequence). CDR3 length: 17 residues.